The subject of this entry is one TCR beta chain. Methods used by the authors: Reference gene primers were amplified, and this amplification served to estimate nucleated cell counts. The data were produced by immunoSEQ multiplex PCR, yet TCRdb's version contains in-frame clones alone and is incomplete. The DNA was the basis for D and trimming; V, J and clone size are from that table. The profile shows about 50,000 clones, about nine tenths of them singletons. The data were taken from a study of blood T cell repertoires in COVID-19. Study-wide background: Both acute and convalescent COVID-19 samples were obtained from the United States, Italy and Spain. In each case, the material was cDNA or gDNA derived from T cells, B-cell-depleted T cells, or PBMCs.

The TCR originated in a middle-aged man with acute or convalescent COVID-19. The material sequenced was peripheral blood.

This CDR3 is CATRWGDNEKLFF. CDR3 bases: TGTGCCACCAGGTGGGGGGATAATGAAAAACTGTTTTTT. The rearrangement links TRBV10-3 to TRBJ1-4, with TRBD1 as a possible D gene (5 bases). From germline, CDR1 is ENHRY and CDR2 SYGVKD. V lost 10 bases, J lost 4 bases, and 13 bases lay in between. The CDR3 sequence is 13 residues long.